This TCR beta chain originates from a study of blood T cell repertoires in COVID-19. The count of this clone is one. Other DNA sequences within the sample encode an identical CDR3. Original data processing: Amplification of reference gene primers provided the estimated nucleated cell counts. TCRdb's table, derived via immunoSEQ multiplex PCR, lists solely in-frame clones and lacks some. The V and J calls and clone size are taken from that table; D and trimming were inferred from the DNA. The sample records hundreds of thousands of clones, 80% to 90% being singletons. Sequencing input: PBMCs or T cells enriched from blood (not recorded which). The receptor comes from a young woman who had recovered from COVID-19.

The CDR3 here is CASSLDTGNTEAFF. For the CDR3, the DNA is TGCGCCAGCAGCTTGGATACAGGGAACACTGAAGCTTTCTTT. V usage is TRBV5-1 and J usage is TRBJ1-1, with TRBD1 as a possible D gene (5 bases). CDR1 is SGHRS, CDR2 YFSETQ, per germline. The CDR3 is made up of 14 amino acids. V lost 0 bases, J lost 1 base, and 7 bases lay in between.